Listed here are 13 T cell receptor beta chains from one sample, sequenced in a study of metastatic and nonmetastatic thyroid tumors. TCRdb re-analyzed the PCR reads using MiXCR. Altogether about 40,000 clones are present, approximately 16% being singletons, with the ten largest covering 3.5% to 4%. Nobody among the patients had been given any treatment before thyroid surgery. Sequencing was carried out using blood. The source is a female donor with papillary thyroid cancer or a benign thyroid nodule (not recorded which). Some clones in this sample may be carry-over from other donors' samples.

This clone occurred many times. The chain is built from TRBV9 and TRBJ2-1; unclear D gene. V shed 3 bases and J shed 6 bases, with 7 bases lying between them. Germline V gene sequence: CDR1 SGDLS, CDR2 YYNGEE. CDR3 length: 12 residues. The CDR3 coding sequence is TGTGCCAGCAGCGCGAATTCCAATGAGCAGTTCTTC. As protein: CASSANSNEQFF.

This clone occurred many times. V and J are TRBV28 and TRBJ1-4; unclear D gene. CDR1 and CDR2 (germline): MDHEN, SYDVKM. The CDR3 is 14 residues long. The V gene lost 5 bases and the J gene lost 7 bases, with 14 bases spanning the gap. DNA of the CDR3: TGTGCCAGCAGTACCCCGAGGGCTAGTGAAAAACTGTTTTTT. Translating gives CASSTPRASEKLFF. Supplemented by reference TRBV28 and TRBJ1-4, the full variable domain reads DVKVTQSSRYLVKRTGEKVFLECVQDMDHENMFWYRQDPGLGLRLIYFSYDVKMKEKGDIPEGYSVSREKKERFSLILESASTNQTSMYLCASSTPRASEKLFFGSGTQLSVL.

This clone has at least ten counts. V and J are TRBV10-2 and TRBJ2-7; TRBD1 aligns across 11 bases. CDR1 WSHSY and CDR2 SAAADI come from the germline V gene. CDR3 length equals 15 residues. The J segment lost 4 bases and the V segment lost 1 base, leaving 3 bases of the junction unmatched. This chain's CDR3 is CASSEYGTGGYEQYF. CDR3 DNA sequence: TGCGCCAGCAGTGAGTACGGGACAGGGGGATACGAGCAGTACTTC.

This clone was seen at least ten times. Being one base from a much bigger clone, this may be a read error. This chain connects TRBV28 to TRBJ2-7, with 7 bases aligning to TRBD1. This CDR3 has 13 amino acids. With V trimmed by 8 bases and J by 2 bases, 6 bases remained unmatched. Germline loops: CDR1 MDHEN, CDR2 SYDVKM. The CDR3 sequence: CASLTGPAYEQYF. CDR3 nucleotide sequence: TGTGCCAGCTTGACAGGGCCCGCCTACGAGCAGTACTTC.

This clone was found a few times. The chain is built from TRBV6-2 or TRBV6-3 and TRBJ2-1; a possible D gene is TRBD2 (6 bases). Germline CDR1 and CDR2: MNHEY and SVGEGT. V shed 4 bases and J shed 9 bases, with 19 bases lying between them. The CDR3 runs to 15 residues. CDR3 loop: CASSWGVSRVSEQFF. The CDR3 coding sequence is TGTGCCAGCAGTTGGGGGGTCTCCCGTGTGTCTGAGCAGTTCTTC.

Only a few counts were recorded for this clone. One junction end disagrees with the germline gene, perhaps due to a read error. This rearrangement joins TRBV6-6 to TRBJ2-7, with TRBD1 matching over 9 bases. The CDR3 loop spans 15 amino acids. Germline V gene sequence: CDR1 MNHNY, CDR2 SVGAGI (reference sequence). The CDR3 DNA reads as TGTGCCAGCAGTTACCGGGACAGGGTTTCCTACGAGGAGTACTTC. Translated: CASSYRDRVSYEEYF.

This clone was counted ten times or more. The chain has TRBV5-1 and TRBJ2-7; unclear D gene. This CDR3 region has 13 residues. Trimming took 0 bases from V and 3 from J, leaving 7 bases between them. The germline gives CDR1 SGHRS, CDR2 YFSETQ. CDR3 DNA: TGCGCCAGCAGCTTGGCTTCGTACTACGAGCAGTACTTC. This gives the protein CASSLASYYEQYF. The entire variable domain, with the rest obtained from reference TRBV5-1 and TRBJ2-7, is as follows: KAGVTQTPRYLIKTRGQQVTLSCSPISGHRSVSWYQQTPGQGLQFLFEYFSETQRNKGNFPGRFSGRQFSNSRSEMNVSTLELGDSALYLCASSLASYYEQYFGPGTRLTVT.

Only a few counts were recorded for this clone. A much larger clone lies one base from this, so it may be a read error. The gene calls are TRBV28 and TRBJ2-2; D uncertain. The germline V gene encodes CDR1 MDHEN and CDR2 SYDVKM. This CDR3 has 12 amino acids. The CDR3 nucleotides are TGTGCCAACAGTTTAGAGTGCGGGGAGCTGTTTTTT. Amino acids: CANSLECGELFF.

This clone was recorded at least ten times. The chain uses TRBV3-1 and TRBJ1-6; no clear D. The ends were cut back, 1 base at V and 4 bases at J, with 11 bases in the middle. Germline V CDR1 and CDR2: LGHDT, YNNKEL (reference sequence). The CDR3 has 16 residues. CDR3 bases: TGTGCCAGCAGCCAAGCAGGAGCGGGGTATAATTCACCCCTCCACTTT. It codes for CASSQAGAGYNSPLHF.

This clone has at least ten counts. The chain has TRBV12-3 or TRBV12-4 and TRBJ1-2, with D possibly TRBD1 on 6 matching bases. The V and J ends lost 2 bases and 9 bases respectively, with 16 bases between them. The CDR3 runs 14 residues. Here the CDR3 reads CASSLWGGRASYTF. CDR3 nucleotide sequence: TGTGCCAGCAGTTTATGGGGGGGCAGGGCCAGCTACACCTTC.

V usage is TRBV9 and J usage is TRBJ2-7, with D perhaps TRBD1 or TRBD2 (6 bases each). The V and J ends lost 0 bases and 1 base respectively, with 11 bases between them. There are 15 residues in the CDR3. CDR1 is SGDLS and CDR2 is YYNGEE in the germline V gene. Here the CDR3 reads CASSVAPGASYEQYF. CDR3 in DNA: TGTGCCAGCAGCGTAGCCCCGGGGGCGTCCTACGAGCAGTACTTC. The whole variable domain, filled in from reference TRBV9 and TRBJ2-7, reads DSGVTQTPKHLITATGQRVTLRCSPRSGDLSVYWYQQSLDQGLQFLIQYYNGEERAKGNILERFSAQQFPDLHSELNLSSLELGDSALYFCASSVAPGASYEQYFGPGTRLTVT.

This chain joins TRBV6-1 and TRBJ2-7; D is possibly TRBD2 (6 bases). CDR3 length equals 16 residues. Germline V gene lookup returns CDR1 MNHNS and CDR2 SASEGT. The ends were cut back, 8 bases at V and 3 bases at J, with 23 bases in the middle. The CDR3 nucleotides are TGTGCCAGCGGACACCCTAGCGTGACCTACTACTACGAGCAGTACTTC. Protein product: CASGHPSVTYYYEQYF.

The chain has TRBV27 and TRBJ2-1, with 8 bases identical to TRBD2. This CDR3 is 19 amino acids long. The germline gives CDR1 MNHEY, CDR2 SMNVEV (reference sequence). After removal of 0 bases from V and 8 bases from J, the junction contained 18 bases not matched to a gene. The CDR3 region has the DNA TGTGCCAGCAGTTTATCGACGTTCTGGCTAGCGGGCCCTAGGCATGAGCAGTTCTTC. Translating it yields CASSLSTFWLAGPRHEQFF.